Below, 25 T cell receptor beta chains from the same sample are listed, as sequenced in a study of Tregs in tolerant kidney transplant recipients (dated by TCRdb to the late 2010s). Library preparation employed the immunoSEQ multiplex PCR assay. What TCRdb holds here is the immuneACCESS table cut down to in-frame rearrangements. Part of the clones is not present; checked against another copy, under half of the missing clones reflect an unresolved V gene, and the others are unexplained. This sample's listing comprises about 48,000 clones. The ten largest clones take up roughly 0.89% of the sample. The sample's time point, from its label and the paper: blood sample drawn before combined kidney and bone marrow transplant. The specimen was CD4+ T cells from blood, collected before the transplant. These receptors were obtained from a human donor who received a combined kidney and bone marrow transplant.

Partial CDR3 DNA: TGCGCCAGCAGCCCACTACGACAGAGCCCTAGCTCCTACAATGAG. It encodes CASSPLRQSPSSYNE. The full CDR3 is CASSPLRQSPSSYNEQFF. V and J are TRBV5-1 and TRBJ2-1; D perhaps matches TRBD1 (5 bases). The observed sequence ends 3 residues before the CDR3 terminus, with the missing tail filled in from the germline J gene. There are 18 residues in the CDR3. The germline gives CDR1 SGHRS, CDR2 YFSETQ. Between the trimmed V and J ends, which lost 4 bases and 0 bases, there was a span of 20 bases.

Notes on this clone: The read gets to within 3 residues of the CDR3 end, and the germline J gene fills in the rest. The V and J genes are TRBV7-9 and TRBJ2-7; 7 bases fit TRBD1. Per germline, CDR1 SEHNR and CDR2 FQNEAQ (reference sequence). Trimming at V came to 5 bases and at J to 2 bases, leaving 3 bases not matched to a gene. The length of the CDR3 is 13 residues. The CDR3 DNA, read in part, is TGTGCCAGCAGCCCCGACAGGGCCTACGAG. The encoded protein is CASSPDRAYE. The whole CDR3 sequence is CASSPDRAYEQYF.

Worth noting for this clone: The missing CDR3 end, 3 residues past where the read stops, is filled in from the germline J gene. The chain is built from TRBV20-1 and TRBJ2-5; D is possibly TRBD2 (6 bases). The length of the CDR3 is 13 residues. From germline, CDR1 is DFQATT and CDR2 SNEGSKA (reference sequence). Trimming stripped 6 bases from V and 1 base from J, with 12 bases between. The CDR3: CSAQGTGQETQYF. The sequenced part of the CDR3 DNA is TGCAGTGCCCAAGGGACTGGCCAAGAGACC.

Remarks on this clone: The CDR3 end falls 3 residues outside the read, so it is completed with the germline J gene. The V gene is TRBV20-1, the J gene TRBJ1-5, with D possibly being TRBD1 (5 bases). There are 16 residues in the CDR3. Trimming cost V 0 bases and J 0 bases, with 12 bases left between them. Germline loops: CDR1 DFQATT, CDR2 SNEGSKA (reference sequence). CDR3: CSARDQLRDSNQPQHF. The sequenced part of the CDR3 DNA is TGCAGTGCTAGAGATCAGCTCAGGGATAGCAATCAGCCC.

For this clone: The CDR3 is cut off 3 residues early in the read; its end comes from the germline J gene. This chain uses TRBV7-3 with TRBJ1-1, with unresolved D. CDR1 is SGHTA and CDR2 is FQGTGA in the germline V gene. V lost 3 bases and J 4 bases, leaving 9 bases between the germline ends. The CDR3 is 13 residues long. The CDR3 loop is CASSFSSGTEAFF. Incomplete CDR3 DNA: TGTGCCAGCAGCTTTAGTTCTGGCACTGAA.

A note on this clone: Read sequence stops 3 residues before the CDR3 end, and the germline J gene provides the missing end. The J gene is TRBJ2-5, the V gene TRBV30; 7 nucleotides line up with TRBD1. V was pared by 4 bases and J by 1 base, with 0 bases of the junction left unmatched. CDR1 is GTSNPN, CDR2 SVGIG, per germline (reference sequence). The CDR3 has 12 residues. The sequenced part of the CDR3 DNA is TGTGCCTGGACAGGGGGCCAAGAGACC. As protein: CAWTGGQET. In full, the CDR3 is CAWTGGQETQYF.

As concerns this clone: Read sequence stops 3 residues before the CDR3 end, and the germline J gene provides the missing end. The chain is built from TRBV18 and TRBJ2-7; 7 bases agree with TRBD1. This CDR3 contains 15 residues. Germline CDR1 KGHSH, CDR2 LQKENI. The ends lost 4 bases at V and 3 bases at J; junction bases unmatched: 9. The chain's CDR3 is CASSRGTVGDYEQYF. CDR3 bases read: TGTGCCAGCTCACGTGGGACAGTGGGGGACTACGAG. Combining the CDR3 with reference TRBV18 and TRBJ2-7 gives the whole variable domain NAGVMQNPRHLVRRRGQEARLRCSPMKGHSHVYWYRQLPEEGLKFMVYLQKENIIDESGMPKERFSAEFPKEGPSILRIQQVVRGDSAAYFCASSRGTVGDYEQYFGPGTRLTVT.

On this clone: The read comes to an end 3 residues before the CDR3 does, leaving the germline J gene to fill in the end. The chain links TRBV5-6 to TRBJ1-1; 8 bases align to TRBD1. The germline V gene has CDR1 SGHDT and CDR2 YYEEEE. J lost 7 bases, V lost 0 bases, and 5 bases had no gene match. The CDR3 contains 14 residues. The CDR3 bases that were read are TGTGCCAGCAGCTTGGGGGGACAGGAATATGAA. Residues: CASSLGGQEYE. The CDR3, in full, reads CASSLGGQEYEAFF.

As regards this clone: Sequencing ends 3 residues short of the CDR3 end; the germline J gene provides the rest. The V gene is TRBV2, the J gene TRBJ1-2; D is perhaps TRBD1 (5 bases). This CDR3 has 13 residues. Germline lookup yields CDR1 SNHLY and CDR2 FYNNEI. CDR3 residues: CASRAVAGRSYTF. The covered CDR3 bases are TGTGCCAGCAGGGCAGTAGCAGGGCGCAGC.

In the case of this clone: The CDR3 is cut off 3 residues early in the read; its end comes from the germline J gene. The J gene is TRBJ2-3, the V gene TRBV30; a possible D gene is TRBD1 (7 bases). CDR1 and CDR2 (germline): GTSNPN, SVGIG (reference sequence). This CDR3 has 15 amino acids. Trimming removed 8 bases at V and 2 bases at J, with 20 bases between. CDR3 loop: CARSGRGGYTDTQYF. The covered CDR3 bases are TGTGCCCGCTCCGGGAGAGGGGGCTACACAGATACG. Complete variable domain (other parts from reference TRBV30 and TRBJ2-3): SQTIHQWPATLVQPVGSPLSLECTVEGTSNPNLYWYRQAAGRGLQLLFYSVGIGQISSEVPQNLSASRPQDRQFILSSKKLLLSDSGFYLCARSGRGGYTDTQYFGPGTRLTVL.

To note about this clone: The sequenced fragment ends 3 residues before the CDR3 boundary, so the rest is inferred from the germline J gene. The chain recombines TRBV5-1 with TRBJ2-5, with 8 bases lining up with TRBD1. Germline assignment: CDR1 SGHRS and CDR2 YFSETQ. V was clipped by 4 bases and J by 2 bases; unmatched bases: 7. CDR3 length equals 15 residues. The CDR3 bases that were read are TGCGCCAGCAGCCAAGGACAGGGAAAGCAAGAGACC. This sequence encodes CASSQGQGKQET. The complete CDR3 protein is CASSQGQGKQETQYF.

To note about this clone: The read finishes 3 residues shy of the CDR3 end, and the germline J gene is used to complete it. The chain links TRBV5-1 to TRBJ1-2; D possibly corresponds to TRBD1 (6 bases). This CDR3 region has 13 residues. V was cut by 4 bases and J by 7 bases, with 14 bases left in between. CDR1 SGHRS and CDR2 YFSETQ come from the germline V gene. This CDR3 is CASSPAGGSGYTF. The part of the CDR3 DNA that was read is TGCGCCAGCAGCCCCGCGGGGGGCTCTGGC. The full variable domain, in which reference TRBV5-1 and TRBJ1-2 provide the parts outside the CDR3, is KAGVTQTPRYLIKTRGQQVTLSCSPISGHRSVSWYQQTPGQGLQFLFEYFSETQRNKGNFPGRFSGRQFSNSRSEMNVSTLELGDSALYLCASSPAGGSGYTFGSGTRLTVV.

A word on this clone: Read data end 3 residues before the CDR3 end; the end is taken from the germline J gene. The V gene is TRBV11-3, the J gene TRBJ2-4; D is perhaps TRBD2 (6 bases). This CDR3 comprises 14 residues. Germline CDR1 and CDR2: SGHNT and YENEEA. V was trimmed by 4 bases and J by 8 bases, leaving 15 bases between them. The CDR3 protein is CASSSYGTGDIQYF. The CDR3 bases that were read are TGTGCCAGCAGCTCATACGGGACTGGGGACATT.

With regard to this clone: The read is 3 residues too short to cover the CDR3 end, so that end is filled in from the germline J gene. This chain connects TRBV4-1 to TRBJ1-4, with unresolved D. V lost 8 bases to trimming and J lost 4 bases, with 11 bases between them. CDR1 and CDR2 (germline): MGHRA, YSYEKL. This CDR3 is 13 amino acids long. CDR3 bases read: TGCGCCAGCGGAGCAGGACTTAATGAAAAA. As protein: CASGAGLNEK. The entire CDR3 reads CASGAGLNEKLFF.

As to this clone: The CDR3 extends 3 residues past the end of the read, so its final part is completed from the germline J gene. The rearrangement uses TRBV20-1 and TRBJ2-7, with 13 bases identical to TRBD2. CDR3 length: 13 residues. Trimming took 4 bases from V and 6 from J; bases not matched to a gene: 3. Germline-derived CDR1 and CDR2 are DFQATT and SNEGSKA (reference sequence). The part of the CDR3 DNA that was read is TGCAGTGCTAAACTAGCGGGAGGGGGCGAG. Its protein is CSAKLAGGGE. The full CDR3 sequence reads CSAKLAGGGEQYF.

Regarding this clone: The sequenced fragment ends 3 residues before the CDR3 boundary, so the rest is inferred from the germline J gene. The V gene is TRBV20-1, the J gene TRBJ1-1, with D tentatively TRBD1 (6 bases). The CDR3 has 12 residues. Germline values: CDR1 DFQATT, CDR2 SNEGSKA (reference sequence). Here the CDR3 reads CSASPQGREAFF. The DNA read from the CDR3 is TGCAGTGCTAGCCCACAGGGCCGGGAA.

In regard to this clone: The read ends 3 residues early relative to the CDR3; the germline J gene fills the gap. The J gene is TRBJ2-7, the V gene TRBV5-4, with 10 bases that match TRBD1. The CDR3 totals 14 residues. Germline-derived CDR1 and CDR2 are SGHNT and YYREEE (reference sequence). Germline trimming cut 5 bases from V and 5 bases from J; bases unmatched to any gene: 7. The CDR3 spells CASRSGTGVNEQYF. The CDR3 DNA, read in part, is TGTGCCAGCAGATCCGGGACAGGGGTCAACGAG.

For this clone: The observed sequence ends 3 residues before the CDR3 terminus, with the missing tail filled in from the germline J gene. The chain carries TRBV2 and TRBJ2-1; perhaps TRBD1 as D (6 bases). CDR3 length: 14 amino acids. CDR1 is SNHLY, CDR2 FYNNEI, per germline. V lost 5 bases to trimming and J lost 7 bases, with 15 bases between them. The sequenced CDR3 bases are TGTGCCAGCAGTTCAACAGGGAATGGAAATGAG. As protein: CASSSTGNGNE. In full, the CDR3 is CASSSTGNGNEQFF. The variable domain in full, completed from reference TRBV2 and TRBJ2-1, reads EPEVTQTPSHQVTQMGQEVILRCVPISNHLYFYWYRQILGQKVEFLVSFYNNEISEKSEIFDDQFSVERPDGSNFTLKIRSTKLEDSAMYFCASSSTGNGNEQFFGPGTRLTVL.

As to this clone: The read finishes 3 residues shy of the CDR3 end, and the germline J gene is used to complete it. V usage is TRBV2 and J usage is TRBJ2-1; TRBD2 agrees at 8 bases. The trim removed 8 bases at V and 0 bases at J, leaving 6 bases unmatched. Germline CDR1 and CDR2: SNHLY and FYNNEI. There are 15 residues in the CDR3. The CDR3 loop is CASRPGTSSYNEQFF. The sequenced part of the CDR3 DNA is TGTGCCAGCCGCCCCGGGACTAGCTCCTACAATGAG.

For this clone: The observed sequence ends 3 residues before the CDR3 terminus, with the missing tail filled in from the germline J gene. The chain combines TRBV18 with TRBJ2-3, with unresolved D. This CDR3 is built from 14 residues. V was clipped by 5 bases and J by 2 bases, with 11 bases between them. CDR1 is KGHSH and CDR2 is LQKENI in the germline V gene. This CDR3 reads CASSDGRNTDTQYF. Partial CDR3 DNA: TGTGCCAGCTCAGATGGCAGGAACACAGATACG.

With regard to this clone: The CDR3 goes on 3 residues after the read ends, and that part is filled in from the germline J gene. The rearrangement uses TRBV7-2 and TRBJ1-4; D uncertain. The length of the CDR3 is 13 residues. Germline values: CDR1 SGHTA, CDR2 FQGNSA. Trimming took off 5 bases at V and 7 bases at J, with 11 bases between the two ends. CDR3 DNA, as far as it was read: TGTGCCAGCAGCGCGACGCCGGGTGAAAAA. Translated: CASSATPGEK. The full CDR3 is CASSATPGEKLFF.

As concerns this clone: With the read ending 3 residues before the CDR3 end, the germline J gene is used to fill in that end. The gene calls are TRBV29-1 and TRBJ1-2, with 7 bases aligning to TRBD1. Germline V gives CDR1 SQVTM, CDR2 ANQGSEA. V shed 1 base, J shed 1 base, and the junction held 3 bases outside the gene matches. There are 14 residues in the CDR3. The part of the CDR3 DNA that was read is TGCAGCGTTGAAGGGGGACAGAGTAACTATGGC. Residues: CSVEGGQSNYG. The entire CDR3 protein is CSVEGGQSNYGYTF.

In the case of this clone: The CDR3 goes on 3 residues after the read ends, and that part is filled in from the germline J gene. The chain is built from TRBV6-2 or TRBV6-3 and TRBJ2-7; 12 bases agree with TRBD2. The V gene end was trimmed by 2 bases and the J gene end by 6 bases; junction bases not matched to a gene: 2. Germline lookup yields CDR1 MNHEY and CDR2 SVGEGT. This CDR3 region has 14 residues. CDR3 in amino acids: CASSYGLAGPEQYF. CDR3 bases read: TGTGCCAGCAGTTACGGACTAGCGGGACCCGAG.

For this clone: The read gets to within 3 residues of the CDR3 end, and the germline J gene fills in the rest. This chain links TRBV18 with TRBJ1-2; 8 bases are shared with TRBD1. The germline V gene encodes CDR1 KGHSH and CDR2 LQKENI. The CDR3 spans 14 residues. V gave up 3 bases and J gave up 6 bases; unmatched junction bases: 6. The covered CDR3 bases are TGTGCCAGCTCACCGCAGGGACAGGCTGATGGC. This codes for CASSPQGQADG. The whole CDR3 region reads CASSPQGQADGYTF.

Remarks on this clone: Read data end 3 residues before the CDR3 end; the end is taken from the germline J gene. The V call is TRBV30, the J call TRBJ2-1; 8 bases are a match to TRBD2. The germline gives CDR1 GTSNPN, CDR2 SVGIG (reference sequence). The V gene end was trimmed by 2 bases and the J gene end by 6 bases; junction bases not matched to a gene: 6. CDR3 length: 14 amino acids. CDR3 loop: CAWSTTSGVNEQFF. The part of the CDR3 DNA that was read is TGTGCCTGGAGTACTACTAGCGGTGTCAATGAG.